This TCR beta chain comes out of a study of metastatic and nonmetastatic thyroid tumors. J was trimmed by 2 bases and V by 7 bases; bases with no gene match: 9. The CDR3 spans 15 residues. The germline V gene has CDR1 SNHLY and CDR2 FYNNEI. In the study's own analysis: Between-group CDR3 differences, defined by clinicopathological status, yielded a distant-metastasis classifier for papillary thyroid cancer. TCRdb re-called the PCR reads with MiXCR. The V and J calls follow TCRdb's processing rather than the paper's. The data show tens of thousands of clones, with roughly 18% seen just once and roughly 12% held by the top ten. The sample holds many counts of this clone. The antigen is not known. Study-level findings and limits: Significantly higher TCR beta diversity was reportedly seen in malignant thyroid tumors than benign nodules, in blood and tumor.

No patient had received any treatment before thyroid surgery. The V call is TRBV2, the J call TRBJ2-7; 9 nucleotides align to TRBD1. The source of this sequence is a female donor with papillary thyroid cancer or a benign thyroid nodule (not recorded which). Some clones in this sample may be carry-over from other donors' samples. The sequenced sample consisted of blood. In DNA form, the CDR3 reads TGTGCCAGCAACCCATTGGGACAGGGAACCTACGAGCAGTACTTC. It translates to CASNPLGQGTYEQYF.